This T cell receptor beta chain was sequenced during a study of post-analysis software for immune sequencing data. Study conclusions and caveats: Multiple sclerosis patients showed significantly lower normalized Chao1 diversity than controls did. Higher frequency in patients than in controls was seen for roughly five TRBV segments, with TRBV5-6, TRBV5-1 and TRBV20-1 among them.

J lost 2 bases, V lost 6 bases, and 16 bases had no gene match. The CDR3 is 16 residues long. The germline CDR1 and CDR2 sequences are DFQATT and SNEGSKA (reference sequence). The table lists this clonotype with a few counts. The antigen is undetermined. Sequencing libraries made from TCR beta cDNA carried unique molecular identifiers. Yield was 450,000 to 650,000 cDNA molecules from 1 to 10 million T cells. TCRdb reanalysed the PCR reads using MiXCR and keeps one entry per CDR3 protein. Altogether roughly 160,000 distinct CDR3 sequences are present, around 36% being singletons, with the ten largest covering under 30%.

Sequences were derived from blood, sampled after autologous hematopoietic stem cell transplantation. The sequence derives from a girl aged 10 to 17 with multiple sclerosis. The chain uses TRBV20-1 and TRBJ2-7; TRBD1 matches 7 bases. Here the CDR3 reads CSAPGGRLEAPYEQYF. The CDR3, as DNA: TGCAGTGCCCCAGGGGGTAGGCTGGAGGCCCCCTACGAGCAGTACTTC.